Each of the 9 T cell receptor beta chains below was sequenced from the same sample in a study of beta chain features in type 1 diabetes. Of the isolated RNA, all was reverse transcribed, and so the sequenced material was expressed TCRB transcripts. Assay: immunoSEQ multiplex PCR; the TCRdb copy retains only in-frame clones and omits some. This sample yields a few hundred thousand clones, of which around 10% are seen a single time; roughly 0.016% belongs to the top ten. Sequenced material: naive CD4+ T cells from blood. These receptors came from a woman under 40 in good health.

The chain couples TRBV18 to TRBJ2-7; tentatively, D is TRBD1 (6 bases). There are 14 residues in the CDR3. The germline CDR1 and CDR2 sequences are KGHSH and LQKENI. V was shortened by 1 base and J by 5 bases, with 12 bases between the two germline ends. The CDR3 DNA reads as TGTGCCAGCTCACCACTGGTGACAGGCAACGAGCAGTACTTC. Protein sequence: CASSPLVTGNEQYF.

The rearrangement joins TRBV11-3 to TRBJ2-1; D possibly corresponds to TRBD1 (5 bases). Germline-derived CDR1 and CDR2 are SGHNT and YENEEA. V was trimmed by 4 bases and J by 14 bases, leaving 18 bases between them. This CDR3 has 13 residues. The CDR3 is CASSSPRAAVEFF. The CDR3 DNA follows: TGTGCCAGCAGCTCCCCCAGGGCGGCCGTGGAGTTCTTC.

This clone was seen only a few times. The chain couples TRBV30 to TRBJ1-5, with TRBD1 matching 7 bases. The CDR3 extends over 15 amino acids. J gave up 3 bases and V 0 bases, and 5 bases lay outside the gene matches. Germline V gene sequence: CDR1 GTSNPN, CDR2 SVGIG (reference sequence). The CDR3 loop reads CAWSVQGRSNQPQHF. Written as DNA, the CDR3 is TGTGCCTGGAGTGTACAGGGGAGGTCCAATCAGCCCCAGCATTTT.

The chain links TRBV5-8 to TRBJ2-7; the match to TRBD1 covers 11 bases. CDR1 is SGHTS and CDR2 is YDEGEE in the germline V gene. The CDR3 has 14 residues. V shed 4 bases, J shed 6 bases, and the junction held 6 bases outside the gene matches. The CDR3 region has the DNA TGTGCCAGCAGCACAAGGACAGGGGGCGGCGAGCAGTACTTC. Translation gives CASSTRTGGGEQYF.

This clone has only a few counts. This chain links TRBV9 with TRBJ2-1; 7 bases are shared with TRBD2. Germline loops: CDR1 SGDLS, CDR2 YYNGEE. V gave up 0 bases and J gave up 4 bases; unmatched junction bases: 4. The CDR3 loop spans 15 amino acids. The CDR3, as DNA: TGTGCCAGCAGCGTAGTGGCGGGAGCGTACAATGAGCAGTTCTTC. Amino acid sequence: CASSVVAGAYNEQFF. The complete variable domain, with remaining parts taken from reference TRBV9 and TRBJ2-1, reads DSGVTQTPKHLITATGQRVTLRCSPRSGDLSVYWYQQSLDQGLQFLIQYYNGEERAKGNILERFSAQQFPDLHSELNLSSLELGDSALYFCASSVVAGAYNEQFFGPGTRLTVL.

The chain has TRBV7-2 and TRBJ2-5, with TRBD1 identical over 11 bases. From germline, CDR1 is SGHTA and CDR2 FQGNSA. V shed 5 bases, J shed 5 bases, and the junction held 4 bases outside the gene matches. The CDR3 loop spans 14 amino acids. The CDR3 region is CASSPDRGRETQYF. Here the CDR3 DNA reads TGTGCCAGCAGCCCGGACAGGGGGCGGGAGACCCAGTACTTC.

This clone has more than one count but fewer than ten. CDR3 in DNA: TGTGCCAGCAGCGTAGGGTTAGACACAGATACGCAGTATTTT. It is translated as CASSVGLDTDTQYF. The chain joins TRBV9 to TRBJ2-3; no definite D call. V was clipped by 0 bases and J by 2 bases, with 7 bases between them. The germline V gene has CDR1 SGDLS and CDR2 YYNGEE. The CDR3 spans 14 residues.

This clone was detected only a few times. This sequence joins TRBV5-6 and TRBJ1-2; 9 bases map to TRBD1. The CDR3 sequence is 17 residues long. Per germline, CDR1 SGHDT and CDR2 YYEEEE. The junction had 13 bases not matched to a gene; V was cut back by 0 bases and J by 7 bases. This CDR3 is CASSLGHFGTGISGYTF. The DNA of the CDR3 is TGTGCCAGCAGCTTGGGCCATTTCGGGACAGGGATTAGTGGCTACACCTTC.

The rearrangement joins TRBV28 to TRBJ2-3; 9 nucleotides match TRBD2. CDR1 and CDR2 (germline): MDHEN, SYDVKM. V was pared by 6 bases and J by 1 base, with 2 bases of the junction left unmatched. This CDR3 region has 14 residues. The CDR3 reads CASRTSGRTDTQYF. The CDR3, as DNA: TGTGCCAGCAGGACTAGCGGCCGCACAGATACGCAGTATTTT. The full variable domain, its missing parts supplied by reference TRBV28 and TRBJ2-3, is DVKVTQSSRYLVKRTGEKVFLECVQDMDHENMFWYRQDPGLGLRLIYFSYDVKMKEKGDIPEGYSVSREKKERFSLILESASTNQTSMYLCASRTSGRTDTQYFGPGTRLTVL.